This T cell receptor (beta chain) was profiled in a study of shared clonotypes between healthy human individuals. The wider study: CD8 memory received one plate per donor, CD8 naive two, CD4 memory three and CD4 naive three. Whole-study results and caveats: Researchers sampled blood only, noting tissue repertoires likely differ.

Assay used: immunoSEQ multiplex PCR; TCRdb lists only in-frame clones, some missing. The sample holds around 2,000,000 clones, 95% seen once. Germline lookup yields CDR1 GTSNPN and CDR2 SVGIG (reference sequence). The CDR3 spans 12 residues. Only one count was recorded for this clone. Its matching antigen is unknown. V usage is TRBV30 and J usage is TRBJ1-1; D remains unclear. Sequencing was performed on naive CD4+ T cells sorted from blood. Subset here: CD45RA+ positively selected. The clonotype comes from a young man in good health. For the CDR3, the DNA is TGTGCTTCGACGCTGAGGGACACTGAAGCTTTCTTT. Translating gives CASTLRDTEAFF.